A selection of T cell receptor beta chains follows, all from one sample in a study of OX40 agonist ivuxolimab in advanced cancers. TCRdb's copy holds only in-frame clones and misses some; the assay was immunoSEQ multiplex PCR. The data contain around 80,000 clones, 87% of them singletons. The sequences come from CD4+ or CD8+ T cells sorted from blood, collected in a trial of the OX40 agonist ivuxolimab. These TCRs come from an adult with an advanced solid tumor such as melanoma, head and neck, liver or kidney cancer. Both conserved end residues are part of each CDR3. A D gene is named only where the DNA matches it firmly. The size field is filled for only some rows; it gives once, few, many or a size class.

.	.	TRBV30	TRBJ2-2	TGTGCCTGGAGTGACAAGAACACCGGGGAGCTGTTTTTT	CAWSDKNTGELFF
.	.	TRBV5-5	TRBJ1-4	TGTGCCAGCAGCTTGGGGCGGCATCATGAAAAACTGTTTTTT	CASSLGRHHEKLFF
.	.	TRBV27	TRBJ2-5	TGTGCCAGCGCATCCGTTAGTCTCGTAGAGACCCAGTACTTC	CASASVSLVETQYF
TRBD1	.	TRBV7-3	TRBJ1-1	TGTGCCAGCAGCTTGACAGGGGGCGGAACTGAAGCTTTCTTT	CASSLTGGGTEAFF
.	.	TRBV4-1	TRBJ1-2	TGCGCCAGCAGCCAAGATCCGGGGATGATAGGCTACACCTTC	CASSQDPGMIGYTF
.	.	TRBV28	TRBJ2-6	TGTGCCAGTCAGGGGGGTCACGTCCTGACTTTC	CASQGGHVLTF
.	.	TRBV11-1	TRBJ1-1	TGTGCCAGCAGCGCTACAGGAGGCTCCCCTGAAGCTTTCTTT	CASSATGGSPEAFF
TRBD2	.	TRBV11-2	TRBJ2-5	TGTGCCAGCAGCTTACGGGGGGGGCTACAAGAGACCCAGTACTTC	CASSLRGGLQETQYF
TRBD1	.	TRBV6-5	TRBJ1-5	TGTGCCAGCAGTTTCAGGGGGGGAGGCAATCAGCCCCAGCATTTT	CASSFRGGGNQPQHF
TRBD2	few	TRBV7-8	TRBJ2-1	TGTGCCAGCAGCTTAACCTTCCGGGGGGGCCTCAATGAGCAGTTCTTC	CASSLTFRGGLNEQFF
TRBD1	.	TRBV27	TRBJ1-1	TGTGCCAGCAGCCGAAGGACAGGGGACACTGAAGCTTTCTTT	CASSRRTGDTEAFF
TRBD1	.	TRBV5-4	TRBJ1-2	TGTGCCAGCAGCCGACAGGGGGCTTTGCATGGCTACACCTTC	CASSRQGALHGYTF
TRBD1	once	TRBV28	TRBJ1-5	TGTGCCAGCAGTTTACGGACAGGGTACGGTCAGCCCCAGCATTTT	CASSLRTGYGQPQHF
TRBD1	few	TRBV28	TRBJ2-5	TGTGCCAGCAGGAAACCGGGACAGGGACGAGAGACCCAGTACTTC	CASRKPGQGRETQYF
TRBD2	.	TRBV5-1	TRBJ2-7	TGCGCCAGCAGCGACCGGACTAGCGGTAACTACGAGCAGTACTTC	CASSDRTSGNYEQYF
.	.	TRBV6-5	TRBJ2-2	TGTGCCAGCAGGACGAAGGGCGGAGGAACCGGGGAGCTGTTTTTT	CASRTKGGGTGELFF
.	.	TRBV5-5	TRBJ1-1	TGTGCCAGCAGCTCGGGCGTCTTGGGCACTGAAGCTTTCTTT	CASSSGVLGTEAFF